A selection of T cell receptor beta chains follows, all from one sample in a study of blood T cell repertoires in COVID-19. The protocol was immunoSEQ multiplex PCR, while the TCRdb copy is restricted to in-frame clones and leaves out a portion. The sample has 90,000 to 150,000 clones, roughly 90% seen once. Input material: peripheral blood. These receptors came from a man in his 70s who had recovered from COVID-19. Each CDR3 is given with its conserved first and last residue. Fields, in order: D gene, J gene, clone size, V gene, CDR3 protein, CDR3 DNA. The D gene is left open where the match is weak. Where a row states a size, it is once, few, many or the class of an expanded clone; other rows omit it.

D gene: TRBD2; J gene: TRBJ2-5; clone size: .; V gene: TRBV29-1; CDR3 protein: CSVLGLAWETQYF; CDR3 DNA: TGCAGCGTTCTTGGACTAGCATGGGAGACCCAGTACTTC
D gene: TRBD2; J gene: TRBJ2-7; clone size: few; V gene: TRBV28; CDR3 protein: CASSGLGGTSSYEQYF; CDR3 DNA: TGTGCCAGCAGTGGCCTCGGGGGGACTAGCTCCTACGAGCAGTACTTC
D gene: .; J gene: TRBJ2-5; clone size: .; V gene: TRBV6-2/TRBV6-3; CDR3 protein: CASSYLGHRGETQYF; CDR3 DNA: TGTGCCAGCAGTTACCTAGGACACCGAGGAGAGACCCAGTACTTC
D gene: .; J gene: TRBJ2-5; clone size: .; V gene: TRBV4-2; CDR3 protein: CASSLRTGTMETQYF; CDR3 DNA: TGTGCCAGCAGCCTGAGGACAGGGACTATGGAGACCCAGTACTTC
D gene: .; J gene: TRBJ2-5; clone size: .; V gene: TRBV7-8; CDR3 protein: CASSLALGGWRSETQYF; CDR3 DNA: TGTGCCAGCAGCTTAGCGCTGGGCGGATGGAGGTCAGAGACCCAGTACTTC
D gene: TRBD1; J gene: TRBJ1-2; clone size: .; V gene: TRBV11-2; CDR3 protein: CASSLDYGIGTVNYGYTF; CDR3 DNA: TGTGCCAGCAGCTTAGATTACGGTATTGGGACAGTCAACTATGGCTACACCTTC
D gene: TRBD2; J gene: TRBJ2-2; clone size: .; V gene: TRBV5-1; CDR3 protein: CASSMVGGANTGELFF; CDR3 DNA: TGCGCCAGCAGCATGGTGGGAGGGGCGAACACCGGGGAGCTGTTTTTT
D gene: .; J gene: TRBJ1-6; clone size: .; V gene: TRBV7-3; CDR3 protein: CASSRGTSRESPLHF; CDR3 DNA: TGTGCCAGCAGCCGCGGGACCTCTAGGGAATCACCCCTCCACTTT
D gene: TRBD1; J gene: TRBJ1-2; clone size: .; V gene: TRBV5-4; CDR3 protein: CASRPGQVGGYTF; CDR3 DNA: TGTGCCAGCAGACCGGGACAGGTGGGTGGCTACACCTTC
D gene: .; J gene: TRBJ1-2; clone size: .; V gene: TRBV25-1; CDR3 protein: CASHRTGNGYTF; CDR3 DNA: TGTGCCAGCCATAGAACAGGGAATGGCTACACCTTC
D gene: .; J gene: TRBJ2-7; clone size: once; V gene: TRBV4-3; CDR3 protein: CASITAVPSYEQYF; CDR3 DNA: TGCGCCAGCATAACAGCGGTCCCCTCCTACGAGCAGTACTTC
D gene: .; J gene: TRBJ2-1; clone size: .; V gene: TRBV11-1; CDR3 protein: CASSLARQLHEQFF; CDR3 DNA: TGTGCCAGCAGCTTAGCCCGCCAACTTCATGAGCAGTTCTTC
D gene: TRBD1; J gene: TRBJ1-2; clone size: .; V gene: TRBV18; CDR3 protein: CASSPTGDYGYTF; CDR3 DNA: TGTGCCAGCTCACCTACAGGGGACTATGGCTACACCTTC
D gene: .; J gene: TRBJ1-2; clone size: once; V gene: TRBV7-8; CDR3 protein: CASSLTPTGFGYTF; CDR3 DNA: TGTGCCAGCAGCTTAACCCCTACAGGGTTTGGCTACACCTTC
D gene: .; J gene: TRBJ1-2; clone size: .; V gene: TRBV6-6; CDR3 protein: CASSQISGGGWGYTF; CDR3 DNA: TGTGCCAGCAGCCAAATTTCCGGTGGGGGCTGGGGCTACACCTTC
D gene: TRBD2; J gene: TRBJ2-1; clone size: .; V gene: TRBV4-1; CDR3 protein: CASSQGLAGAYNEQFF; CDR3 DNA: TGCGCCAGCAGCCAAGGTCTAGCGGGGGCCTACAATGAGCAGTTCTTC
D gene: .; J gene: TRBJ2-7; clone size: .; V gene: TRBV4-2; CDR3 protein: CASSQDTGLPYF; CDR3 DNA: TGTGCCAGCAGCCAAGATACGGGACTCCCCTACTTC
D gene: .; J gene: TRBJ1-5; clone size: .; V gene: TRBV4-1; CDR3 protein: CASSQLPRDSGPQHF; CDR3 DNA: TGCGCCAGCAGCCAACTACCCAGGGATTCAGGGCCCCAGCATTTT
D gene: .; J gene: TRBJ2-2; clone size: .; V gene: TRBV24-1; CDR3 protein: CATSDTSTAANTGELFF; CDR3 DNA: TGTGCCACCAGTGACACATCGACAGCCGCGAACACCGGGGAGCTGTTTTTT
D gene: .; J gene: TRBJ1-4; clone size: .; V gene: TRBV7-3; CDR3 protein: CASSPVDGGNEKLFF; CDR3 DNA: TGTGCCAGCAGCCCCGTAGACGGGGGGAATGAAAAACTGTTTTTT
D gene: TRBD1; J gene: TRBJ1-2; clone size: .; V gene: TRBV7-3; CDR3 protein: CASSSTGANYGYTF; CDR3 DNA: TGTGCCAGCAGCTCCACAGGGGCTAACTATGGCTACACCTTC
D gene: TRBD1; J gene: TRBJ2-3; clone size: .; V gene: TRBV18; CDR3 protein: CASSRDAGGLGLDTQYF; CDR3 DNA: TGTGCCAGCTCAAGAGACGCAGGGGGCCTTGGGTTAGATACGCAGTATTTT
D gene: TRBD1; J gene: TRBJ1-2; clone size: once; V gene: TRBV5-1; CDR3 protein: CASRHVDRDSNYGYTF; CDR3 DNA: TGCGCCAGCAGACACGTAGACAGGGATTCTAACTATGGCTACACCTTC
D gene: .; J gene: TRBJ1-5; clone size: .; V gene: TRBV6-6; CDR3 protein: CASSSVGQPQHF; CDR3 DNA: TGTGCCAGCAGCTCGGTTGGTCAGCCCCAGCATTTT
D gene: TRBD2; J gene: TRBJ2-7; clone size: .; V gene: TRBV4-3; CDR3 protein: CASSQQGLAGDEQYF; CDR3 DNA: TGCGCCAGCAGCCAACAGGGACTAGCGGGAGACGAGCAGTACTTC
D gene: TRBD1; J gene: TRBJ1-2; clone size: .; V gene: TRBV28; CDR3 protein: CASSLAGTGAGYTF; CDR3 DNA: TGTGCCAGCAGTTTAGCCGGGACAGGGGCTGGCTACACCTTC
D gene: .; J gene: TRBJ1-2; clone size: .; V gene: TRBV30; CDR3 protein: CAWSPWGGLNYGYTF; CDR3 DNA: TGTGCCTGGAGCCCCTGGGGGGGCTTAAACTATGGCTACACCTTC
D gene: TRBD2; J gene: TRBJ2-3; clone size: .; V gene: TRBV5-1; CDR3 protein: CASSLGLAVTDTQYF; CDR3 DNA: TGCGCCAGCAGCTTGGGGCTAGCGGTCACAGATACGCAGTATTTT
D gene: .; J gene: TRBJ2-2; clone size: .; V gene: TRBV21-1; CDR3 protein: CASSKALAGMNTGELFF; CDR3 DNA: TGTGCCAGCAGCAAAGCCCTAGCGGGCATGAACACCGGGGAGCTGTTTTTT
D gene: TRBD1; J gene: TRBJ2-5; clone size: .; V gene: TRBV5-4; CDR3 protein: CASSRGGQGQETQYF; CDR3 DNA: TGTGCCAGCAGCCGTGGGGGACAGGGGCAAGAGACCCAGTACTTC
D gene: TRBD1; J gene: TRBJ2-7; clone size: .; V gene: TRBV3-1/TRBV3-2; CDR3 protein: CASSHLDREKYF; CDR3 DNA: TGTGCCAGCAGCCACCTCGACAGGGAAAAGTACTTC
D gene: TRBD2; J gene: TRBJ2-3; clone size: .; V gene: TRBV6-5; CDR3 protein: CASIGGGNNADTQYF; CDR3 DNA: TGTGCCAGCATCGGGGGGGGGAATAACGCAGATACGCAGTATTTT
D gene: TRBD1; J gene: TRBJ1-4; clone size: .; V gene: TRBV4-2; CDR3 protein: CASSQDQKQGRGEKLFF; CDR3 DNA: TGTGCCAGCAGCCAAGACCAAAAACAGGGGAGAGGTGAAAAACTGTTTTTT
D gene: .; J gene: TRBJ1-1; clone size: .; V gene: TRBV2; CDR3 protein: CASSEARRIAFF; CDR3 DNA: TGTGCCAGCAGTGAAGCCCGTCGTATAGCTTTCTTT
D gene: .; J gene: TRBJ2-2; clone size: .; V gene: TRBV21-1; CDR3 protein: CASSRGQDGGELFF; CDR3 DNA: TGTGCCAGCAGCCGGGGTCAGGACGGCGGGGAGCTGTTTTTT
D gene: .; J gene: TRBJ2-7; clone size: .; V gene: TRBV27; CDR3 protein: CASSLSINAGSYEQYF; CDR3 DNA: TGTGCCAGCAGTTTATCGATAAACGCAGGCTCCTACGAGCAGTACTTC
D gene: TRBD2; J gene: TRBJ2-7; clone size: .; V gene: TRBV29-1; CDR3 protein: CSVEFPKGTSGSYEQYF; CDR3 DNA: TGCAGCGTTGAATTCCCCAAAGGGACTAGCGGGAGTTACGAGCAGTACTTC
D gene: .; J gene: TRBJ2-7; clone size: .; V gene: TRBV7-8; CDR3 protein: CASSRYLYEQYF; CDR3 DNA: TGTGCCAGCAGCCGGTACTTATACGAGCAGTACTTC
D gene: TRBD1; J gene: TRBJ1-2; clone size: .; V gene: TRBV5-1; CDR3 protein: CASSFGTVTFGYGYTF; CDR3 DNA: TGCGCCAGCAGCTTCGGGACAGTGACGTTTGGCTATGGCTACACCTTC
D gene: .; J gene: TRBJ2-5; clone size: .; V gene: TRBV7-9; CDR3 protein: CASSRGTGRETQYF; CDR3 DNA: TGTGCCAGCAGTCGCGGAACAGGGCGAGAGACCCAGTACTTC
D gene: TRBD1; J gene: TRBJ1-1; clone size: .; V gene: TRBV19; CDR3 protein: CASSTILQGDTEAFF; CDR3 DNA: TGTGCCAGTAGTACGATTTTACAGGGGGACACTGAAGCTTTCTTT
D gene: .; J gene: TRBJ2-1; clone size: .; V gene: TRBV5-1; CDR3 protein: CASSLRTPSPYNEQFF; CDR3 DNA: TGCGCCAGCAGCTTGCGGACTCCCAGCCCCTACAATGAGCAGTTCTTC
D gene: .; J gene: TRBJ2-2; clone size: .; V gene: TRBV2; CDR3 protein: CASSVRGRVTGELFF; CDR3 DNA: TGTGCCAGCAGTGTAAGGGGGAGGGTCACCGGGGAGCTGTTTTTT
D gene: .; J gene: TRBJ1-1; clone size: .; V gene: TRBV5-1; CDR3 protein: CASSLGRFGTEAFF; CDR3 DNA: TGCGCCAGCAGCTTGGGGAGGTTCGGGACTGAAGCTTTCTTT
D gene: .; J gene: TRBJ1-1; clone size: .; V gene: TRBV6-5; CDR3 protein: CASSTRRAEAFF; CDR3 DNA: TGTGCCAGCAGTACTCGGAGGGCTGAAGCTTTCTTT
D gene: .; J gene: TRBJ1-2; clone size: .; V gene: TRBV2; CDR3 protein: CASSPEGLGYGYTF; CDR3 DNA: TGTGCCAGCAGTCCCGAGGGTCTCGGCTATGGCTACACCTTC
D gene: TRBD2; J gene: TRBJ2-4; clone size: .; V gene: TRBV3-1/TRBV3-2; CDR3 protein: CASSPSGELAKNIQYF; CDR3 DNA: TGTGCCAGCAGCCCTAGCGGCGAACTAGCCAAAAACATTCAGTACTTC
D gene: TRBD2; J gene: TRBJ2-7; clone size: .; V gene: TRBV5-1; CDR3 protein: CASSLEASGSYEQYF; CDR3 DNA: TGCGCCAGCAGCTTGGAGGCTAGCGGGAGCTACGAGCAGTACTTC
D gene: .; J gene: TRBJ1-2; clone size: .; V gene: TRBV10-3; CDR3 protein: CAISTGSWSGYTF; CDR3 DNA: TGTGCCATCAGTACAGGGAGTTGGAGTGGCTACACCTTC
D gene: TRBD1; J gene: TRBJ2-3; clone size: few; V gene: TRBV4-1; CDR3 protein: CASSPGTGTDTQYF; CDR3 DNA: TGCGCCAGCAGCCCCGGGACAGGCACAGATACGCAGTATTTT
D gene: TRBD1; J gene: TRBJ2-4; clone size: .; V gene: TRBV6-5; CDR3 protein: CASSYSTQGKNIQYF; CDR3 DNA: TGTGCCAGCAGTTACTCGACACAGGGGAAAAACATTCAGTACTTC